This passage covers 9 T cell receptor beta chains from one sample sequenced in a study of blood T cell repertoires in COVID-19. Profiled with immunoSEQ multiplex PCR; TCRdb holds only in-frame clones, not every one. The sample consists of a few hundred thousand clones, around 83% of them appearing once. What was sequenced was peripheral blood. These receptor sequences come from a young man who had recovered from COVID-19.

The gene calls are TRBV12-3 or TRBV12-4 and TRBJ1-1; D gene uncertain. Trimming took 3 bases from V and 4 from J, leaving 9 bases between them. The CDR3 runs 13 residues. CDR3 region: CASSLYRGTEAFF. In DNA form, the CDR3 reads TGTGCCAGCAGTTTGTATCGGGGCACTGAAGCTTTCTTT.

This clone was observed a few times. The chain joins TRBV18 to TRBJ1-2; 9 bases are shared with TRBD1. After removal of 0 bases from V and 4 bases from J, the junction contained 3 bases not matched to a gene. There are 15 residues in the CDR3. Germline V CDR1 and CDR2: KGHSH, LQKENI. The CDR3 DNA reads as TGTGCCAGCTCACCACCGGGACAGGGTGGCTATGGCTACACCTTC. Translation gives CASSPPGQGGYGYTF.

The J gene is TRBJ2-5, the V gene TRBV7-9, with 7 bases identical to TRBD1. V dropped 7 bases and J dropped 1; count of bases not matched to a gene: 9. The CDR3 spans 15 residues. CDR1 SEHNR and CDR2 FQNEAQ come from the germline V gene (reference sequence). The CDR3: CASTNPRDSQETQYF. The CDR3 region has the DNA TGTGCCAGCACCAATCCCCGGGACAGCCAAGAGACCCAGTACTTC. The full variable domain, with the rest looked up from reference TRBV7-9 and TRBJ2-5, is DTGVSQNPRHKITKRGQNVTFRCDPISEHNRLYWYRQTLGQGPEFLTYFQNEAQLEKSRLLSDRFSAERPKGSFSTLEIQRTEQGDSAMYLCASTNPRDSQETQYFGPGTRLLVL.

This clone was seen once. CDR3 nucleotides: TGTGCCAGCAGTGGGGACAGGGGGTCCGAGCAGTACTTC. Amino acids: CASSGDRGSEQYF. V gene TRBV2 combines with J gene TRBJ2-7, with 11 bases matching TRBD1. CDR3 length: 13 residues. Germline loops: CDR1 SNHLY, CDR2 FYNNEI. Trimming took 4 bases from V and 6 from J; bases not matched to a gene: 2.

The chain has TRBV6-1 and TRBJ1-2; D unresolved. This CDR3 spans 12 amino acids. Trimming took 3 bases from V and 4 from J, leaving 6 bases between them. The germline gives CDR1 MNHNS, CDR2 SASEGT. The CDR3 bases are TGTGCCAGCAGTGACCGGTCCTATGGCTACACCTTC. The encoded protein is CASSDRSYGYTF.

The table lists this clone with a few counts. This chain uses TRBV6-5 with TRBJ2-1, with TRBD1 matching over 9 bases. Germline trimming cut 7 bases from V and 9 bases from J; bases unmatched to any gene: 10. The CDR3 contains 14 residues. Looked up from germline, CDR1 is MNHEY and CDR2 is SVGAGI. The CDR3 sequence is CASTSDRGGREQFF. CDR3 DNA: TGTGCCAGCACCTCGGACAGGGGAGGGCGTGAGCAGTTCTTC.

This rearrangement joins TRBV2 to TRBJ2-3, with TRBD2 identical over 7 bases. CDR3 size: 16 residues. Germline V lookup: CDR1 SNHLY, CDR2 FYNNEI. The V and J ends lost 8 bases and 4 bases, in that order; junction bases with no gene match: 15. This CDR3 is CASLEVGTSVPDTQYF. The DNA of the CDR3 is TGTGCCAGCCTTGAGGTCGGAACTAGCGTCCCAGATACGCAGTATTTT.

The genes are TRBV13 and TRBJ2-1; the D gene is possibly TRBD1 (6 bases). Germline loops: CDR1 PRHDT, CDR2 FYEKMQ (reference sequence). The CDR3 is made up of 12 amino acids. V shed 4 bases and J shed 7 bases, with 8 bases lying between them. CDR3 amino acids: CASSSTGNEQFF. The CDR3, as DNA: TGTGCCAGCAGCTCGACAGGTAATGAGCAGTTCTTC.

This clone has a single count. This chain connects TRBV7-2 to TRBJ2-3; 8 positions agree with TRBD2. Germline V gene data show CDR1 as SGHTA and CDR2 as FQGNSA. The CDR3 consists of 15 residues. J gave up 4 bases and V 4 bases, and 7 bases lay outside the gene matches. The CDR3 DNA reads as TGTGCCAGCAGCTCTCAGGCGGGGGGCGCAGATACGCAGTATTTT. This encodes CASSSQAGGADTQYF.